The entry below gives a single TCR beta chain sequence along with its context. Its antigen is unidentified. Per the germline V gene, CDR1 is MDHEN and CDR2 is SYDVKM. The CDR3 extends over 15 amino acids. V lost 5 bases, J lost 8 bases, and 9 bases stayed unmatched. The data derive from a study of CD8 T cells in ankylosing spondylitis. Whole-study results and caveats: Clones linked to the disease showed a CD8+ phenotype. They occurred at relatively low frequencies in peripheral blood.

TCRdb reprocessed the 5' RACE reads via MiXCR and lists one record per CDR3 protein. The data contain around 23,000 distinct CDR3 sequences, approximately 16% of them singletons. Specimen: blood. The TCR sequence derives from a male donor with ankylosing spondylitis or in good health (not recorded which). J is TRBJ2-1 and V is TRBV28, with 10 bases lining up with TRBD1. The CDR3 DNA reads as TGTGCCAGCAGTCCGACCGGGACAGGGGCCCATGAGCAGTTCTTC. Protein product: CASSPTGTGAHEQFF.